The TCR beta chain under discussion was sequenced for a study of T cell responses to AZD1222 COVID-19 vaccine. V lost 4 bases, J lost 2 bases, and 8 bases lay in between. CDR3 length equals 13 residues. Clones were sequenced by immunoSEQ multiplex PCR, and TCRdb holds only the in-frame ones, with some missing. The table has 150,000 to 200,000 clones, around 94% seen once. The rearrangement joins TRBV12-3 or TRBV12-4 to TRBJ1-1, with D hard to call. The TCR was taken from an adult who received the AZD1222 COVID-19 vaccine. The sequencing used peripheral blood, collected 28 days after the second AZD1222 dose. For the CDR3, the DNA is TGTGCCAGCAGTTGGACCACTAACACTGAAGCTTTCTTT. As protein: CASSWTTNTEAFF.